The T cell receptor beta chain described here comes from a study of blood T cell repertoires in COVID-19. Study information: Samples taken during acute and convalescent COVID-19 were collected in the United States, Italy and Spain. T cells, B-cell-depleted T cells, or PBMCs provided the cDNA or gDNA that served as material.

This clone has at least ten counts. The repertoire was sequenced with immunoSEQ multiplex PCR; TCRdb's copy has only in-frame clones and lacks some. Of 100,000 to 150,000 clones in the sample, around four fifths were seen once. The sample was peripheral blood. This receptor was taken from a human donor in a cohort sampled during active COVID-19.

CDR3 residues: CAWSVNGVDEQFF. The CDR3 DNA follows: TGTGCCTGGAGTGTAAACGGGGTCGATGAGCAGTTCTTC. The V gene is TRBV30, the J gene TRBJ2-1; a possible D gene is TRBD2 (5 bases). This CDR3 spans 13 amino acids. With 0 bases removed from V and 8 bases from J, the gap between germline ends came to 11 bases. CDR1 is GTSNPN, CDR2 SVGIG, per germline (reference sequence). Looking up the rest from reference TRBV30 and TRBJ2-1 gives the full variable domain: SQTIHQWPATLVQPVGSPLSLECTVEGTSNPNLYWYRQAAGRGLQLLFYSVGIGQISSEVPQNLSASRPQDRQFILSSKKLLLSDSGFYLCAWSVNGVDEQFFGPGTRLTVL.